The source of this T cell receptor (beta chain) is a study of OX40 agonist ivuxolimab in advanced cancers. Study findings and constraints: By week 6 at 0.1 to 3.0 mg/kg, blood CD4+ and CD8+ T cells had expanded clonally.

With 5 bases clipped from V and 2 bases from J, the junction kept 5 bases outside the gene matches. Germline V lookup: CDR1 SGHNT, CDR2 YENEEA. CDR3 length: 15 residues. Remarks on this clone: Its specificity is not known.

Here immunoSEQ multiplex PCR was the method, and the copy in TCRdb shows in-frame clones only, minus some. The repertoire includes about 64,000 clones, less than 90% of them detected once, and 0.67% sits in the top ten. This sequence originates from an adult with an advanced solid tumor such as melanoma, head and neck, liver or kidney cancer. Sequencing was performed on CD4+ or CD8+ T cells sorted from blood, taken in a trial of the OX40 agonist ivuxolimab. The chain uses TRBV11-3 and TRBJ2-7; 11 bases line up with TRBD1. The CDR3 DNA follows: TGTGCCAGCAGCCCGGGACAGGGGGTCACCTACGAGCAGTACTTC. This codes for CASSPGQGVTYEQYF.